This T cell receptor (beta chain) was observed in a study of shared clonotypes between healthy human individuals (dated by TCRdb to about 2020). Background for the entire study: A couple of women and a few men aged 18 to 49 years were included in the cohort. For each donor, three plates each were used for CD4 naive and CD4 memory, two plates were used for CD8 naive, and one plate was used for CD8 memory. Blood TCR repertoires of five healthy adults were deeply sequenced to estimate repertoire size and the extent of clonotype sharing between individuals. To increase sequencing depth and limit assay-specific biases, different laboratories used diverse techniques to prepare libraries and sequence TCR repertoires. Each donor's leukapheresis produced roughly between about 0.8 and 8.9 billion PBMCs.

The donors were healthy, HIV-negative adults with no recently reported acute infections or vaccinations. Every donor was a Caucasian adult residing in Nashville, Tennessee, USA. CD4+ T cells were enriched by magnetic negative selection; naive cells were then positively selected on CD45RA, and the negative fraction formed the memory subset. Blood was obtained by leukapheresis, after which PBMCs were separated by Ficoll-Histopaque density gradient centrifugation and cryopreserved in liquid nitrogen vapor phase. Purity and quantity of every magnetically sorted T cell population were checked by analytical flow cytometry. Genomic DNA was isolated from each sorted fraction and quantified by UV absorbance on a Nanodrop 2000c. For this clone: Its recognized antigen is unknown. No quality values exist for individual bases; no much larger clone is one base distant.

TCR CDR3 regions were amplified from genomic DNA by multiplex PCR using the deep immunoSEQ assay. For each cell subset, the extracted genomic DNA was distributed evenly across all wells of several immunoSEQ 96-well plates, and each plate served as one replicate. For sorted subsets, around 200 ng genomic DNA, equal to tens of thousands of T cell genomes, was loaded into each replicate PCR. The purified libraries were quantified using a Qubit 3.0 fluorometer, sized with a Bioanalyzer 2100, and then quantified again using the KAPA Library Quantification kit. A separate single-read 150-cycle Illumina NextSeq 550 flow cell was used to sequence each immunoSEQ 96-well plate. The study's processing was this. The immunoSEQ output contained only junctional sequences without quality scores, so filtering could not match that applied to full-length reads. Sequences were annotated with PyIR, a Python wrapper for IgBLAST v1.9, using IMGT germline references to assign V/J genes and CDR3. Any read was removed if the V/J assignment was weak (E-value above 1e-6), the CDR3 was missing, or the read contained stop codons, out-of-frame junctions, or ambiguous translated residues. V3J clonotypes were defined as sequences sharing an identical inferred V gene, J gene, and CDR3 amino acid sequence. The percentage overlap between two repertoires was calculated by dividing the number of shared unique clonotypes by the size of the smaller repertoire. RTK rarefaction, the Chao1 estimator, and Recon v2.1 estimates of unobserved clonotypes were used to assess repertoire richness. For all TCRbeta clonotypes obtained by the gDNA method from four donors, generation probabilities were computed with OLGA. TCRdb took over this immuneACCESS table, retaining in-frame rearrangements with V and J assigned. Such tables are incomplete; in checked studies, under half of the missing clones stem from an unresolved V gene, and the remainder is unexplained. The DNA was the basis for D and trimming; V, J and clone size are from that table. Here the sample has 2 million to 2.5 million clones; about 90% occur a single time. Of the sample, 0.37% is held by the ten largest clones.

Overall study results and their limits: Across four donors, roughly 5% of naive CD4, 3% to 4% of naive CD8, 2.3% of memory CD4, and 0.4% of memory CD8 clonotypes were shared. Incomplete sequencing was indicated by rarefaction of sorted-subset datasets, despite the large sequencing depth. The genetic and exposure-history diversity represented was limited by the small number of donors. Compared with non-shared clonotypes, clonotypes shared by all four sorted-subset donors had higher generation probabilities. Based on pairwise subsampling, the degree of clonotype sharing among donors was expected to be affected by sequencing depth. Sampling was restricted to blood, and TCR repertoires in tissue are likely to differ from TCR repertoires in blood. Naive subsets generally had larger estimated clonotype richness than memory subsets.

The CDR3 holds 14 amino acids from the cysteine to the phenylalanine. The read is trimmed to its CDR3 DNA, 42 bases read in frame from base 1. Taken from the germline V gene, the CDR1 and CDR2 loops are KGHSH and LQKENI. Relative to germline, V is 2 bases shorter and J is 3 bases shorter, with 11 bases between their ends. The sequenced sample was naive CD4+ T cells from PBMCs. This specimen's cell subset or site label, interpreted: CD45RA+ positively selected. This TCR derives from a man aged 18 to 29 in good health. Some clones in this sample may be carry-over from other donors' samples. Recombination connected TRBV18 to TRBJ2-7; no confident D gene assignment can be made. The CDR3 region reads CASSPFPGDYEQYF. In nucleotides, the sequence is TGTGCCAGCTCACCATTTCCAGGTGACTACGAGCAGTACTTC.